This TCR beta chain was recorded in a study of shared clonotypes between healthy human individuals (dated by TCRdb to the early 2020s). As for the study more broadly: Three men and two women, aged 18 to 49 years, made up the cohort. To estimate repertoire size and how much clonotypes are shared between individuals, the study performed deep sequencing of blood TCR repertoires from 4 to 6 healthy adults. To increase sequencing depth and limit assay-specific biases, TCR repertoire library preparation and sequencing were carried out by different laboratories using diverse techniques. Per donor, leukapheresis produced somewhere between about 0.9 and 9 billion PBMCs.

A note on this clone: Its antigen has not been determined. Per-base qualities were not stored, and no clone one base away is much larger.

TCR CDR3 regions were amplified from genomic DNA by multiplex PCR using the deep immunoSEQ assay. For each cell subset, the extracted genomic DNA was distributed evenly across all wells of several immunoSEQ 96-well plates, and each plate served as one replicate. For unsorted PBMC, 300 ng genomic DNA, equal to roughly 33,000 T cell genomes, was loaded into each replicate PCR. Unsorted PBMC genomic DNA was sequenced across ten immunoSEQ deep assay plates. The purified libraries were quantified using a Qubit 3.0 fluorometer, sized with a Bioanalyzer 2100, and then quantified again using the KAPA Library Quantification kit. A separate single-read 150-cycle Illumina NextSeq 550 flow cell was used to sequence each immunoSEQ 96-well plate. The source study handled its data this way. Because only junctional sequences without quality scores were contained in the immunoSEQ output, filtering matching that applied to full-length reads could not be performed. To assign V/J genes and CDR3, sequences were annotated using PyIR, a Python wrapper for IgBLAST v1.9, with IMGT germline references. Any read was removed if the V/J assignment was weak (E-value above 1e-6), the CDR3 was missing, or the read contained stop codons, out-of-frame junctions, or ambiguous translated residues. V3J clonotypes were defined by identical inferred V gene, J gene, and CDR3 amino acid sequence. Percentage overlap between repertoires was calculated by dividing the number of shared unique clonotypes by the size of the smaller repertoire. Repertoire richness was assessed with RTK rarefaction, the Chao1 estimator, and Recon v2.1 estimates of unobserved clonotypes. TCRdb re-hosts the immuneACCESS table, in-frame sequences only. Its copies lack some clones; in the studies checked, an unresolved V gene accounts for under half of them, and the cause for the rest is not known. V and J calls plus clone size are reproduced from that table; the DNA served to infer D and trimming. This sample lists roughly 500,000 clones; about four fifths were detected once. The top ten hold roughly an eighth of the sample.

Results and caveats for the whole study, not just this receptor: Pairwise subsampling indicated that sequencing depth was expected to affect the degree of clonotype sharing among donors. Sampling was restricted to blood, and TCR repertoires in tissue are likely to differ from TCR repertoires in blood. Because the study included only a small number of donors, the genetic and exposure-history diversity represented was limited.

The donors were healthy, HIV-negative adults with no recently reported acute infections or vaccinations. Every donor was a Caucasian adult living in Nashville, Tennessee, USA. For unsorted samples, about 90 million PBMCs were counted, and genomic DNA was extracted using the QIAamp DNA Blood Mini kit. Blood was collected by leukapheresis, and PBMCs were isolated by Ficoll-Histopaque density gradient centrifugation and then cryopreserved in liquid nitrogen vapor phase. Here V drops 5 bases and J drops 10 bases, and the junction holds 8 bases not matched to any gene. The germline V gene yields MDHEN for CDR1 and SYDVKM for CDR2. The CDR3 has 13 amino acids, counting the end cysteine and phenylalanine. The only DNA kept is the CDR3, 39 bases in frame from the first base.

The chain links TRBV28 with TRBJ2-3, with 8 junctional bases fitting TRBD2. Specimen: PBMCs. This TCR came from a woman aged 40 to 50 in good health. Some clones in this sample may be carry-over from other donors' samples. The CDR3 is CASSSTSGGAQYF. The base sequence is TGTGCCAGCAGTAGCACTAGCGGAGGGGCGCAGTATTTT.